These T cell receptor beta chains were read from a single sample in a study of T cells in Graves' hyperthyroidism and ophthalmopathy. TCRdb independently ran MiXCR on the multiplex PCR reads; one entry per CDR3 protein. The sample records hundreds of thousands of distinct CDR3 sequences, over 12% being singletons. Sequencing was performed on blood. These receptor sequences come from a man in his forties or fifties with Graves' ophthalmopathy. Both conserved end residues are part of each CDR3. A D gene is named only where the DNA matches it firmly. The size field is filled for only some rows; it gives once, few, many or a size class.

d_gene,abundance,v_gene,j_gene,CDR3nt,CDR3aa
-,-,TRBV19,TRBJ1-1,TGTGCCAGTAGTATAGACAGGTCTAACACTGAAGCTTTCTTT,CASSIDRSNTEAFF
-,many,TRBV12-3/TRBV12-4,TRBJ1-1,TGTGCCAGCAACCAGGGGTACACTGAAGCTTTCTTT,CASNQGYTEAFF
-,many,TRBV11-1,TRBJ1-5,TGTGCCAGCAGCCATGACAGAGAGTGGGATCAGCCCCAGCATTTT,CASSHDREWDQPQHF
TRBD1,many,TRBV2,TRBJ1-6,TGTGCCAGCAGTCCGGGACAGGGTCGTTCACCCCTCCACTTT,CASSPGQGRSPLHF
TRBD2,-,TRBV4-2,TRBJ2-3,TGTGCCAGCAGCCAAGACTTAAGACTAGCAGGTGCCGTAGGGGATACGCAGTATTTT,CASSQDLRLAGAVGDTQYF
-,few,TRBV20-1,TRBJ1-1,TGCAGTGCTATGAGCGCCCTGGGTCTTACTGAAGCTTTCTTT,CSAMSALGLTEAFF
TRBD2,-,TRBV3-1,TRBJ2-1,TGTGCCAGCAGCCAAGTAATCGGGAGGGCCAAAGGTGAGCAGTTCTTC,CASSQVIGRAKGEQFF
-,many,TRBV20-1,TRBJ1-2,TGCAGTGCTAGTCTGGGGAAAGATGGCTACACCTTC,CSASLGKDGYTF
-,few,TRBV12-3/TRBV12-4,TRBJ2-7,TGTGCCAGCAGTTATTCCTCCCATGAGCAGTACTTC,CASSYSSHEQYF
-,-,TRBV4-1,TRBJ1-2,TGCGCCAGCAGCCAAGACTCCAAGGGGTACTATGGCTACACCTTC,CASSQDSKGYYGYTF
-,many,TRBV3-1,TRBJ1-4,TGTGCCAGCAGCCAAAGGGATGAAAAACTGTTTTTT,CASSQRDEKLFF
-,many,TRBV6-1,TRBJ2-7,TGTGCCAGCAGGGAAGGGTTGAGGGACGAGCAGTACTTC,CASREGLRDEQYF
TRBD1,-,TRBV4-2,TRBJ2-1,TGTGCCAGCAGCCAGGACGCCCAGGGGGCGGCCTACAATGAGCAGTTCTTC,CASSQDAQGAAYNEQFF
-,many,TRBV10-3,TRBJ1-1,TGTGCCATCAGGGACCCCAGGGCGGACACTGAAGCTTTCTTT,CAIRDPRADTEAFF
-,many,TRBV6-1,TRBJ2-7,TGTGCCAGCAGTGAGACTATCTCCTACGAGCAGTACTTC,CASSETISYEQYF
-,many,TRBV2,TRBJ2-1,TGTGCCAGCAGTGGATTTGGGCGGGGCTCCTACAATGAGCAGTTCTTC,CASSGFGRGSYNEQFF
TRBD1,few,TRBV7-3,TRBJ1-5,TGTGCCAGCAGCCAAAGACAGGGGCCCAATCAGCCCCAGCATTTT,CASSQRQGPNQPQHF
-,-,TRBV19,TRBJ2-7,TGTGCCAGTAATTTAGGGGGGAGTTCCTACGAGCAGTACTTC,CASNLGGSSYEQYF
TRBD1,-,TRBV7-9,TRBJ1-2,TGTGCCAGCAGCGCCGGACAGGGCTTCGTTTGGGGCTACACCTTC,CASSAGQGFVWGYTF
TRBD1,-,TRBV18,TRBJ2-5,TGTGCCAGCTCACCGAACCCCGGACAGGCCACGGAGACCCAGTACTTC,CASSPNPGQATETQYF
TRBD2,many,TRBV9,TRBJ2-1,TGTGCCAGCAGCGCTAGACTAGCGCGTAGCTCCTACAATGAGCAGTTCTTC,CASSARLARSSYNEQFF
TRBD1,-,TRBV7-9,TRBJ1-1,TGTGCCAGCAGCTCGGGACAGTTTAACACTGAAGCTTTCTTT,CASSSGQFNTEAFF
TRBD2,many,TRBV5-1,TRBJ2-5,TGCGCCAGCAGCTTTTCCGCGGGAGAACAAGAGACCCAGTACTTC,CASSFSAGEQETQYF
-,many,TRBV3-1,TRBJ2-7,TGTGCCAGCAGCCAAGCACCGGGATGGAGACCCTACGAGCAGTACTTC,CASSQAPGWRPYEQYF
TRBD2,many,TRBV5-1,TRBJ2-7,TGCGCCAGCAGCCCCAGGGGACTAGCGGGAACCCCCTACGAGCAGTACTTC,CASSPRGLAGTPYEQYF
TRBD1,-,TRBV5-6,TRBJ2-6,TGTGCCAGCAGCTTTTTGATGGTCTGGGACAGCAACTCTGGGGCCAACGTCCTGACTTTC,CASSFLMVWDSNSGANVLTF
TRBD2,few,TRBV10-1,TRBJ2-1,TGCGCCAGCCAACTAGCGGGAGGCTACAATGAGCAGTTCTTC,CASQLAGGYNEQFF
TRBD1,-,TRBV12-3/TRBV12-4,TRBJ1-2,TGTGCCGGCAGTTCAAACGGACAGGTTATTGGCTATGGCTACACCTTC,CAGSSNGQVIGYGYTF
-,many,TRBV5-1,TRBJ2-7,TGCGCCAGCAACAGGGACTCCTACGAGCAGTACTTC,CASNRDSYEQYF
-,many,TRBV20-1,TRBJ2-1,TGCAGTGCGGTACAGGGATCCAACTACAATGAGCAGTTCTTC,CSAVQGSNYNEQFF
-,-,TRBV18,TRBJ1-3,TGTGCCAGCTCACCAGGGACGTACTCTGGAAACACCATATATTTT,CASSPGTYSGNTIYF
-,-,TRBV25-1,TRBJ2-3,TGTGCCAGCAGTGAATCCCAGGGATGGACAGATACGCAGTATTTT,CASSESQGWTDTQYF
-,-,TRBV19,TRBJ2-7,TGTGCCAGTAGCACAATTGACAGGTTCTACGAGCAGTACTTC,CASSTIDRFYEQYF
-,-,TRBV5-1,TRBJ2-6,TGCGCCAGCAGCTTCATTACGGGACTCAGCTCTGGGGCCAACGTCCTGACTTTC,CASSFITGLSSGANVLTF
TRBD2,many,TRBV12-3/TRBV12-4,TRBJ2-3,TGTGCCAGCAGCGATACGGGGGGGCCTAGCACAGATACGCAGTATTTT,CASSDTGGPSTDTQYF
TRBD1,-,TRBV12-3/TRBV12-4,TRBJ2-6,TGTGCCAGCAGTTCGTTTTGGGACAGGGGGACCGGGGCCAACGTCCTGACTTTC,CASSSFWDRGTGANVLTF
-,-,TRBV14,TRBJ1-2,TGTGCCAGCAGCCCCAGCCAGGGCTGGGGCTACACCTTC,CASSPSQGWGYTF
TRBD2,-,TRBV10-3,TRBJ2-7,TGTGCCATCATCTCCCCAGCGGGAGGTAACGAGCAGTACTTC,CAIISPAGGNEQYF
-,many,TRBV5-1,TRBJ2-7,TGCGCCAGCAGCTTGGGAACTCCCCACGAGCAGTACTTC,CASSLGTPHEQYF
-,many,TRBV2,TRBJ1-6,TGTGCCAGCAGTGATATTTCTCGGCGCAGTCCACCCCTCCACTTT,CASSDISRRSPPLHF
TRBD2,-,TRBV29-1,TRBJ2-3,TGCAGCGTGGGGGTCCTAGCGGGCCTAGATACGCAGTATTTT,CSVGVLAGLDTQYF
TRBD1,-,TRBV6-1,TRBJ1-6,TGTGCCAGCCATGGGACAGGGGGCGCTGAAAGTAATTCACCCCTCCGCTTT,CASHGTGGAESNSPLRF
TRBD1,many,TRBV10-3,TRBJ2-7,TGTGCCATCAGTGCCGGGACAGTCTCCTACGAGCAGTACTTC,CAISAGTVSYEQYF
-,-,TRBV20-1,TRBJ1-5,TGCAGTGCTAGAGTTACCAATGCCCAGCACCAGCATTTT,CSARVTNAQHQHF
-,few,TRBV7-9,TRBJ2-7,TGTGCCAGCAGCCCACCAGACAGGAGCTCCTACGAGCAGTACTTC,CASSPPDRSSYEQYF
-,many,TRBV6-1,TRBJ2-7,TGTGCCAGCACCCCGGGACCTTCCTACGAGCAGTACTTC,CASTPGPSYEQYF
TRBD2,-,TRBV20-1,TRBJ2-5,TGCAGTGCTAGAGAATGGGGACTAGCGGGAGGAGGGGAGACCCAGTACTTC,CSAREWGLAGGGETQYF
-,many,TRBV6-1,TRBJ2-1,TGTGCCAGCAGTTCATCAGGGTTTTCCTACAATGAGCAGTTCTTC,CASSSSGFSYNEQFF
-,many,TRBV5-1,TRBJ2-1,TGCGCCAGCAGCTTGGGGCAGGATTGGCTCAATGAGCAGTTCTTC,CASSLGQDWLNEQFF
-,-,TRBV9,TRBJ2-1,TGTGCCAGCAGCGCCGGGACTGGAGTCTCCTACAATGAGCAGTTCTTC,CASSAGTGVSYNEQFF
-,-,TRBV27,TRBJ1-2,TGTGCCAGCACGACCTCGAACCAAAACTATGGCTACACCTTC,CASTTSNQNYGYTF
-,once,TRBV10-3,TRBJ2-3,TGTGCCATCAGTGAGGGGGGCGGCGGGAGTTTTGCAGATACGCAGTATTTT,CAISEGGGGSFADTQYF
-,many,TRBV18,TRBJ1-3,TGTGCCAGCTCACCGGCGGGAACACCCCTCTCTGGAAACACCATATATTTT,CASSPAGTPLSGNTIYF
-,many,TRBV20-1,TRBJ1-2,TGCAGTGCTAGTCCCACTGTCTCGGGCTACACCTTC,CSASPTVSGYTF